The next 12 T cell receptor beta chains were all read from a single sample in a study of blood T cell repertoires in COVID-19. Libraries were prepared by immunoSEQ multiplex PCR; TCRdb keeps only in-frame clonotypes and omits some of them. The table lists tens of thousands of clones, around 90% of them singletons. Material: peripheral blood. These receptors originate from a human donor in a cohort sampled during active COVID-19.

The genes are TRBV6-2 or TRBV6-3 and TRBJ2-3; 8 bases align to TRBD2. The CDR3 totals 16 residues. Germline V gene data show CDR1 as MNHEY and CDR2 as SVGEGT. With V trimmed by 6 bases and J by 6 bases, 14 bases remained unmatched. The CDR3 region has the DNA TGTGCCAGCAGCCCCCCTGCGGTAGCGGGGAGGGATACGCAGTATTTT. Residues: CASSPPAVAGRDTQYF.

The V and J genes are TRBV3-1 (or the pseudogene TRBV3-2) and TRBJ1-1; D is undetermined. Germline V gives CDR1 LGHDT, CDR2 YNNKEL (reference sequence). The CDR3 runs 11 residues. The germline V and J ends were trimmed by 7 bases and 5 bases, with 8 bases remaining between them. The CDR3 here is CASKRGTEAFF. The CDR3 DNA is TGTGCCAGCAAACGGGGAACTGAAGCTTTCTTT.

The CDR3 protein is CASRLAGSTQYF. The CDR3 bases are TGTGCCAGTAGACTAGCGGGTTCGACGCAGTATTTT. J is TRBJ2-3 and V is TRBV2; 10 nucleotides agree with TRBD2. This CDR3 has 12 amino acids. Germline CDR1 SNHLY, CDR2 FYNNEI. V lost 9 bases and J lost 9; bases outside the gene matches: 6.

The rearrangement uses TRBV6-6 and TRBJ1-2; D is unresolved. Trimming pared 7 bases from V and 7 bases from J, leaving 19 bases between. The CDR3 runs to 14 residues. The germline V gene encodes CDR1 MNHNY and CDR2 SVGAGI (reference sequence). The CDR3 reads CASTLEPVLGGYTF. The CDR3 DNA sequence: TGTGCCAGCACCCTCGAACCGGTTCTCGGTGGCTACACCTTC.

The chain carries TRBV11-2 and TRBJ1-6; D not resolved. The V end was cut by 3 bases, the J end by 9 bases, with 3 bases between. The CDR3 is made up of 11 amino acids. CDR1 is SGHAT, CDR2 FQNNGV, per germline. Written as DNA, the CDR3 is TGTGCCAGCAGCTTGAGTTCACCCCTCCACTTT. It is translated as CASSLSSPLHF.

The chain recombines TRBV12-3 or TRBV12-4 with TRBJ1-4; a weak D match, TRBD1 (6 bases). CDR3 size: 12 residues. The V gene lost 7 bases and the J gene lost 10 bases, with 13 bases spanning the gap. CDR3: CASTGVLGKLFF. CDR3 sequence (DNA): TGTGCCAGCACAGGGGTTTTGGGAAAACTGTTTTTT.

The chain recombines TRBV2 with TRBJ2-3; 12 positions agree with TRBD2. Germline V gene data show CDR1 as SNHLY and CDR2 as FYNNEI. There are 15 residues in the CDR3. After removal of 6 bases from V and 4 bases from J, the junction contained 5 bases not matched to a gene. The CDR3 loop is CASSRTSGTADTQYF. The CDR3 coding sequence is TGTGCCAGCAGCAGGACTAGCGGGACGGCAGATACGCAGTATTTT.

The chain recombines TRBV25-1 with TRBJ2-1, with TRBD2 matching over 9 bases. Per germline, CDR1 MGHDK and CDR2 SYGVNS. The CDR3 spans 16 residues. Trimming cost V 4 bases and J 0 bases; bases outside gene matches: 4. CDR3 region: CASSAGLARSYNEQFF. As DNA, the CDR3 is TGTGCCAGCAGTGCCGGACTAGCGCGCTCCTACAATGAGCAGTTCTTC.

The rearrangement joins TRBV10-3 to TRBJ2-3; TRBD2 might be the D (7 bases). The CDR3 runs to 17 residues. V dropped 3 bases and J dropped 1 base, with 17 bases sitting between them. Germline CDR1 and CDR2: ENHRY and SYGVKD. CDR3 sequence: CAISDPGGAWGTDTQYF. CDR3 nucleotides: TGTGCCATCAGTGATCCTGGGGGGGCTTGGGGCACAGATACGCAGTATTTT.

The chain is built from TRBV19 and TRBJ1-2; perhaps TRBD1 as D (6 bases). Germline V gene sequence: CDR1 LNHDA, CDR2 SQIVND (reference sequence). The CDR3 loop spans 14 amino acids. V was clipped by 6 bases and J by 8 bases, with 19 bases between them. The CDR3 nucleotides read TGTGCCAGTAGCTTGACAGGAGAAGTCTCGGGCTACACCTTC. It translates to CASSLTGEVSGYTF.

This clone showed up just a few times. The CDR3 DNA sequence: TGTGCCAGCAGCACGGGGGACTACCAGCATGAGCAGTTCTTC. This gives the protein CASSTGDYQHEQFF. This chain connects TRBV7-9 to TRBJ2-1; 7 bases agree with TRBD2. Germline CDR1 SEHNR, CDR2 FQNEAQ (reference sequence). The CDR3 contains 14 residues. With 5 bases clipped from V and 8 bases from J, the junction kept 9 bases outside the gene matches.

The V and J genes are TRBV27 and TRBJ2-3; 8 positions match TRBD2. The CDR3 has 17 amino acids. J gave up 3 bases and V 2 bases, and 10 bases lay outside the gene matches. The V gene's germline CDR1 is MNHEY and CDR2 SMNVEV (reference sequence). CDR3 protein: CASSLEWGLGRTDTQYF. In DNA, the CDR3 is TGTGCCAGCAGTTTAGAGTGGGGACTAGGTAGGACAGATACGCAGTATTTT.